The clone carrying this TCR beta chain was recorded only once. Trimming took 3 bases from V and 4 from J, leaving 10 bases between them. The CDR3 has 14 residues. From germline, CDR1 is LNHDA and CDR2 SQIVND (reference sequence). This sample was taken from a study of blood T cell repertoires in COVID-19. Overall study: The samples span acute and convalescent COVID-19 from the United States, Italy and Spain. From T cells, B-cell-depleted T cells, or PBMCs came the material, which was cDNA or gDNA.

In the original workflow: Amplification of reference gene primers provided the estimated nucleated cell counts. TCRdb's copy holds only in-frame clones and misses some; the assay was immunoSEQ multiplex PCR. V, J and clone size were drawn from that table, and D and trimming were deduced from the DNA. The table shows approximately 150,000 clones, with about nine tenths occurring only once. This TCR was sampled from a woman in her sixties who had recovered from COVID-19. Source material: peripheral blood. The chain links TRBV19 to TRBJ1-5; a weak D match, TRBD1 (5 bases). The CDR3 protein is CASSIRQPNQPQHF. The DNA of the CDR3 is TGTGCCAGTAGTATTCGACAGCCTAATCAGCCCCAGCATTTT.